This passage covers 14 T cell receptor beta chains from one sample sequenced in a study of T cells in Graves' hyperthyroidism and ophthalmopathy. RNA transcripts yielded amplified TCR beta CDR3 regions. First-round RT-PCR of the TCR CDR3 relied on the HTBI primer set. Via MiXCR, TCRdb re-called the multiplex PCR reads, giving one row per CDR3 protein. The table lists a few hundred thousand distinct CDR3 sequences, 15% to 17% of them singletons. The sample was blood. The receptors stem from a woman aged 18-30 years with Graves' hyperthyroidism that later progressed to Graves' ophthalmopathy.

The V and J genes are TRBV7-2 and TRBJ1-1; D is unresolved. Germline assignment: CDR1 SGHTA and CDR2 FQGNSA. CDR3 length: 14 residues. Deletions cut 3 bases from V and 0 bases from J, with 8 bases between. Written as DNA, the CDR3 is TGTGCCAGCAGCTTCCAGGCCTTGAACACTGAAGCTTTCTTT. Translated, it gives CASSFQALNTEAFF.

This clonotype was seen repeatedly, ten times or more. The J gene is TRBJ2-5, the V gene TRBV20-1, with 8 bases lining up with TRBD1. Germline loops: CDR1 DFQATT, CDR2 SNEGSKA (reference sequence). Unmatched junction bases numbered 3, after V lost 5 bases and J lost 4 bases. The length of the CDR3 is 12 residues. The CDR3 DNA reads TGCAGTGCTTCAGACAGGGGAGAGACCCAGTACTTC. This translates into CSASDRGETQYF.

This clonotype came up many times. J is TRBJ2-5 and V is TRBV28, with 13 bases identical to TRBD2. The CDR3 is 16 residues long. Germline CDR1 MDHEN, CDR2 SYDVKM. Germline trimming cut 0 bases from V and 2 bases from J; bases unmatched to any gene: 0. Here the CDR3 reads CASSLWTSGGQETQYF. The CDR3 region has the DNA TGTGCCAGCAGTTTATGGACTAGCGGGGGGCAAGAGACCCAGTACTTC. The variable domain in full, with the rest retrieved from reference TRBV28 and TRBJ2-5, is DVKVTQSSRYLVKRTGEKVFLECVQDMDHENMFWYRQDPGLGLRLIYFSYDVKMKEKGDIPEGYSVSREKKERFSLILESASTNQTSMYLCASSLWTSGGQETQYFGPGTRLLVL.

This clonotype was picked up many times. The chain couples TRBV29-1 to TRBJ2-3; 9 nucleotides align to TRBD2. The CDR3 is 13 residues long. The V gene's germline CDR1 is SQVTM and CDR2 ANQGSEA. Losses at the gene ends were 3 bases for V and 6 bases for J; bases not matched to a gene: 4. The CDR3, as DNA: TGCAGCGTTGATGCGGGAGGGTTGGATACGCAGTATTTT. Amino acid sequence: CSVDAGGLDTQYF.

About this clonotype itself: A junction end diverges from the germline sequence, so it may reflect a read error. In nucleotides, the CDR3 is TGTGCCAGCAGATTAGGGCGCCGGGGCAATGAGCAGTTCTTC. This gives the protein CASRLGRRGNEQFF. The V gene is TRBV12-3 or TRBV12-4, the J gene TRBJ2-1, with TRBD2 as a possible D gene (5 bases). The CDR3 sequence is 14 residues long.

The table lists this clonotype with many counts. The genes are TRBV30 and TRBJ2-1, with D uncertain. Per the germline V gene, CDR1 is GTSNPN and CDR2 is SVGIG (reference sequence). Trimming removed 2 bases from V and 8 bases from J, with 10 bases in between. The CDR3 consists of 12 residues. Here the CDR3 reads CAWSFISYEQFF. The CDR3 DNA follows: TGTGCCTGGAGTTTTATTAGCTATGAGCAGTTCTTC. Combining the CDR3 with reference TRBV30 and TRBJ2-1 gives the whole variable domain SQTIHQWPATLVQPVGSPLSLECTVEGTSNPNLYWYRQAAGRGLQLLFYSVGIGQISSEVPQNLSASRPQDRQFILSSKKLLLSDSGFYLCAWSFISYEQFFGPGTRLTVL.

The chain combines TRBV6-2 or TRBV6-3 with TRBJ2-5; 8 bases line up with TRBD2. The CDR3 is 14 residues long. V shed 0 bases and J 4 bases; nucleotides not matched to a gene: 1. Germline assignment: CDR1 MNHEY and CDR2 SVGEGT. This CDR3 is CASSYSLAGETQYF. CDR3 nucleotides: TGTGCCAGCAGTTACTCCCTAGCGGGAGAGACCCAGTACTTC.

Ten or more counts support this clonotype. The rearrangement uses TRBV7-9 and TRBJ2-7, with 12 bases lining up with TRBD2. This CDR3 is 17 amino acids long. Germline V lookup: CDR1 SEHNR, CDR2 FQNEAQ (reference sequence). With V trimmed by 1 base and J by 1 base, 5 bases remained unmatched. The CDR3 spells CASSLEEGLAGSYEQYF. In DNA form, the CDR3 reads TGTGCCAGCAGCTTAGAGGAAGGACTAGCGGGATCCTACGAGCAGTACTTC.

This sequence joins TRBV25-1 and TRBJ2-7; TRBD2 might be the D (6 bases). The CDR3 totals 19 residues. V dropped 4 bases and J dropped 4 bases, with 29 bases sitting between them. Germline V lookup: CDR1 MGHDK, CDR2 SYGVNS. CDR3 nucleotide sequence: TGTGCCAGCAGTGGATCCCGTGGTTATAGCGGAAAACAAACTTACGAGCAGTACTTC. Amino acids: CASSGSRGYSGKQTYEQYF.

The chain recombines TRBV14 with TRBJ2-5; possibly TRBD1 or TRBD2 for D (5 bases each). Germline CDR1 is SGHDN and CDR2 is FVKESK. V lost 0 bases, J lost 5 bases, and 37 bases lay in between. The CDR3 runs 23 residues. CDR3 coding DNA: TGTGCCAGCAGCCAAGATGACCGCCGTATCTCGGGACCCCCGGGTGATGCGCCTGAGACCCAGTACTTC. Translated, it gives CASSQDDRRISGPPGDAPETQYF. Using reference TRBV14 and TRBJ2-5 for the parts outside the CDR3, the full variable domain is EAGVTQFPSHSVIEKGQTVTLRCDPISGHDNLYWYRRVMGKEIKFLLHFVKESKQDESGMPNNRFLAERTGGTYSTLKVQPAELEDSGVYFCASSQDDRRISGPPGDAPETQYFGPGTRLLVL.

The chain couples TRBV18 to TRBJ1-4; tentative D call: TRBD1 (6 bases). The CDR3 length is 15 residues. Trimming shortened V by 3 bases and J by 3 bases, and 11 bases separated the two germline ends. Per germline, CDR1 KGHSH and CDR2 LQKENI. The CDR3 sequence is CASSPNREANEKLFF. CDR3 nucleotide sequence: TGTGCCAGCTCACCTAACAGGGAAGCTAATGAAAAACTGTTTTTT.

Many counts were recorded for this clonotype. The chain recombines TRBV6-2 or TRBV6-3 with TRBJ1-1; no firm D call. Germline lookup yields CDR1 MNHEY and CDR2 SVGEGT. The CDR3 contains 14 residues. Trimming shortened V by 6 bases and J by 7 bases, and 18 bases separated the two germline ends. The CDR3 here is CASSPRREVNEAFF. CDR3 coding DNA: TGTGCCAGCAGCCCCCGAAGGGAGGTAAATGAAGCTTTCTTT.

V and J are TRBV20-1 and TRBJ1-6, with a tentative D call TRBD1 (6 bases). V dropped 4 bases and J dropped 8 bases, with 21 bases sitting between them. CDR3 length: 16 amino acids. CDR1 and CDR2 from the germline V gene are DFQATT and SNEGSKA (reference sequence). CDR3 sequence: CSAKPPRQAVYSPLHF. DNA for the CDR3: TGCAGTGCTAAACCTCCCCGACAGGCTGTTTATTCACCCCTCCACTTT.

Only a few counts were recorded for this clonotype. The genes are TRBV12-3 or TRBV12-4 and TRBJ2-1; 7 positions agree with TRBD2. After removal of 1 base from V and 3 bases from J, the junction contained 3 bases not matched to a gene. This CDR3 spans 15 amino acids. CDR3 protein: CASSLELAFYNEQFF. CDR3 nucleotides: TGTGCCAGCAGTTTAGAACTAGCGTTCTACAATGAGCAGTTCTTC.